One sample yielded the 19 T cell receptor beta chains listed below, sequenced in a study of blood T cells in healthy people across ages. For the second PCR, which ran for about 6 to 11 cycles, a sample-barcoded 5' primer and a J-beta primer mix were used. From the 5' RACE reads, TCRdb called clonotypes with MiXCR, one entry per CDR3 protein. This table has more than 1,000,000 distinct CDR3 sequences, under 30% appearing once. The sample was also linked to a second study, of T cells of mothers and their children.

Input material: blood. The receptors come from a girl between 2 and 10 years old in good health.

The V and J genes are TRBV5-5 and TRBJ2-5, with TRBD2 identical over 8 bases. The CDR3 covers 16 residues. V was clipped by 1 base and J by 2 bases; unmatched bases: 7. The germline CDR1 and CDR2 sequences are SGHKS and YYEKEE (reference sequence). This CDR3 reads CASSLFGGGKQETQYF. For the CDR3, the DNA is TGTGCCAGCAGCTTGTTTGGCGGGGGGAAACAAGAGACCCAGTACTTC. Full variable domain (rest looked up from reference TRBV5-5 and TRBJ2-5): DAGVTQSPTHLIKTRGQQVTLRCSPISGHKSVSWYQQVLGQGPQFIFQYYEKEERGRGNFPDRFSARQFPNYSSELNVNALLLGDSALYLCASSLFGGGKQETQYFGPGTRLLVL.

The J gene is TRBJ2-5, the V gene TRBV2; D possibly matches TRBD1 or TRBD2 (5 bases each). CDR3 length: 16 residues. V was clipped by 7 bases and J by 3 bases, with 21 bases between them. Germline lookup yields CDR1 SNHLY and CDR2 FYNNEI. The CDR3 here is CASIVIPTGAKETQYF. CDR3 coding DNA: TGTGCCAGCATTGTGATCCCCACCGGGGCTAAAGAGACCCAGTACTTC. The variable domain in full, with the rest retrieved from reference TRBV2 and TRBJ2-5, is EPEVTQTPSHQVTQMGQEVILRCVPISNHLYFYWYRQILGQKVEFLVSFYNNEISEKSEIFDDQFSVERPDGSNFTLKIRSTKLEDSAMYFCASIVIPTGAKETQYFGPGTRLLVL.

The CDR3 spells CASSVAGHEKLFF. CDR3 DNA: TGTGCCAGCAGCGTGGCTGGTCATGAAAAACTGTTTTTT. V gene TRBV9 combines with J gene TRBJ1-4; no clear D gene. CDR3 size: 13 residues. CDR1 SGDLS and CDR2 YYNGEE come from the germline V gene. V was clipped by 2 bases and J by 6 bases, with 8 bases between them.

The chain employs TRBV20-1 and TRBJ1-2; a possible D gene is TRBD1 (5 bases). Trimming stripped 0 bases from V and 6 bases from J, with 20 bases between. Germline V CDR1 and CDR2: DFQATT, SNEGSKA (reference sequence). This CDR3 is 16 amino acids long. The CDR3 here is CSAREGPERTIHGYTF. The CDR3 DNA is TGCAGTGCTAGAGAGGGGCCGGAACGGACGATCCATGGCTACACCTTC.

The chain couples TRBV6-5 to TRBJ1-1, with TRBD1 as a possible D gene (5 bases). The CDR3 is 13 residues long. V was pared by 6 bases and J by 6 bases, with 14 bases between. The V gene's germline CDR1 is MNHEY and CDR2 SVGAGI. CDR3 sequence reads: CASSKETDAEAFF. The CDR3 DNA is TGTGCCAGCAGCAAAGAGACAGACGCTGAAGCTTTCTTT.

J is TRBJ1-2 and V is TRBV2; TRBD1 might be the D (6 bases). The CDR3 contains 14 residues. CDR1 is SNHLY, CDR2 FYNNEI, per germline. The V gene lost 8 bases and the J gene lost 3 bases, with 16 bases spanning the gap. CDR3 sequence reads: CASHGSGVDYGYTF. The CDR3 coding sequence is TGTGCCAGCCATGGATCAGGGGTTGACTATGGCTACACCTTC.

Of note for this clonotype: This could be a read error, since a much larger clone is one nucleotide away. The CDR3: CASSSGLGTPNVLTF. DNA of the CDR3: TGTGCCAGCAGCTCGGGATTGGGAACTCCCAACGTCCTGACTTTC. The V gene is TRBV7-8, the J gene TRBJ2-6, with D maybe TRBD2 (5 bases). This CDR3 is 15 amino acids long. Germline V gives CDR1 SGHVS, CDR2 FQNEAQ. V was shortened by 4 bases and J by 8 bases, with 15 bases between the two germline ends.

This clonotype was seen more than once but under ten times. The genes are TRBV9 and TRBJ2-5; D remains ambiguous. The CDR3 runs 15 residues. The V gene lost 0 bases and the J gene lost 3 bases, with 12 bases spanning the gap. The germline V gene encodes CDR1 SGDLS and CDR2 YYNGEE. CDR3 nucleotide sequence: TGTGCCAGCAGCGTAGGTCTTAGGATGGAAGAGACCCAGTACTTC. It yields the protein CASSVGLRMEETQYF.

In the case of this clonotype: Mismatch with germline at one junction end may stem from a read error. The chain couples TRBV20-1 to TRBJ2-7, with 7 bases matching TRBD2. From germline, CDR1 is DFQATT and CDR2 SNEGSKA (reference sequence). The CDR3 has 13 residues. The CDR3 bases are TGTAGTGCTTCAGGGAGGGATGCTTACGAGCAGTACTTC. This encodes CSASGRDAYEQYF.

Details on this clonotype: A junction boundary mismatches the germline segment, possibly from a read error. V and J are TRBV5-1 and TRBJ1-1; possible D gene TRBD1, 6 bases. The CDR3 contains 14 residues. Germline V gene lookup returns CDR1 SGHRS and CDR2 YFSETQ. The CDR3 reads CASSFLQGNTEALF. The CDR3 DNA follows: TGCGCCAGCAGCTTCCTTCAGGGGAACACTGAAGCTCTCTTT.

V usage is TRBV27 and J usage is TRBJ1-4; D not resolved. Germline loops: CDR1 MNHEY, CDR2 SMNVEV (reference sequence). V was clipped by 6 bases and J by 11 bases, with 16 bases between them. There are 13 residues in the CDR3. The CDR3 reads CASSPMTASKLFF. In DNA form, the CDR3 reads TGTGCCAGCAGCCCGATGACGGCCTCGAAACTGTTTTTT.

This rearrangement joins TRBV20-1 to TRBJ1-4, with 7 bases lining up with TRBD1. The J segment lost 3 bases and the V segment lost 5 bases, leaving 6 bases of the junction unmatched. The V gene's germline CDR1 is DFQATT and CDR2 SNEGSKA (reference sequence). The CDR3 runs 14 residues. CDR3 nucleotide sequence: TGCAGTGCTGTGACAGGGCTTGCTAATGAAAAACTGTTTTTT. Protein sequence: CSAVTGLANEKLFF.

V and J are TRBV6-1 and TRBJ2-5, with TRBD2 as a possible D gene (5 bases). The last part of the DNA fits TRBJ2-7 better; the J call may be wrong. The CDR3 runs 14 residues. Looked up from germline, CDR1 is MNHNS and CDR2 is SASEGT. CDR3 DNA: TGTGCCAGCAGTGCCCGACTAACCCCCTACGAGCAGTACTTC. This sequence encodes CASSARLTPYEQYF.

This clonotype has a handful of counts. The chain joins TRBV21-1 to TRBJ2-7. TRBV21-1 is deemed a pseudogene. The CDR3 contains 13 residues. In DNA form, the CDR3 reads TGTGCCAGCAAAGAAATTCTACTCTACGAGCAGTACTTC. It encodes CASKEILLYEQYF.

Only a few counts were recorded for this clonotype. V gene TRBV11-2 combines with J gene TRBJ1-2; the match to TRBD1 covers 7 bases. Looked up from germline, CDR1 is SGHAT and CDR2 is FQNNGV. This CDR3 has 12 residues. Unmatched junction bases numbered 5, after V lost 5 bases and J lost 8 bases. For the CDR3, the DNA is TGTGCCAGCAGCCGCGACAGGGACGGCTACACCTTC. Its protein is CASSRDRDGYTF.

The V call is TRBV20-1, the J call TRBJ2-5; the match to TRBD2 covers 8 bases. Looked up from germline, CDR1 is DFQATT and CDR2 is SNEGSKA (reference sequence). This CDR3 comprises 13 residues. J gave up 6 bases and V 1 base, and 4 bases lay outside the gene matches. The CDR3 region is CSARGVSGKTQYF. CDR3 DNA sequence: TGCAGTGCTAGAGGAGTTAGCGGGAAGACCCAGTACTTC.

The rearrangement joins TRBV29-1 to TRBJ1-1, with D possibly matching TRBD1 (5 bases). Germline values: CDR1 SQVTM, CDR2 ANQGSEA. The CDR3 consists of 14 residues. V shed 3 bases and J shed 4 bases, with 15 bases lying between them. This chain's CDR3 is CSVDQGSEVTEAFF. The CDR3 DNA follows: TGCAGCGTTGACCAGGGATCCGAGGTCACTGAAGCTTTCTTT. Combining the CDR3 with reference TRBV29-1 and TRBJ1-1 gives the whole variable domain SAVISQKPSRDICQRGTSLTIQCQVDSQVTMMFWYRQQPGQSLTLIATANQGSEATYESGFVIDKFPISRPNLTFSTLTVSNMSPEDSSIYLCSVDQGSEVTEAFFGQGTRLTVV.

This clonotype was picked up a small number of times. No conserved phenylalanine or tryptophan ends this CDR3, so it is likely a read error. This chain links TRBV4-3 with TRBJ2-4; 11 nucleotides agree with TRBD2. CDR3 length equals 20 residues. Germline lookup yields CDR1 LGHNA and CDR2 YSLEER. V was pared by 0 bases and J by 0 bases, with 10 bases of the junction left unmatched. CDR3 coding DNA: TGCGCCAGCAGCCAAGACCTACTAGCGGGGGCAAAGATAGCCAAAAACATTCAGTACCTC. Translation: CASSQDLLAGAKIAKNIQYL.

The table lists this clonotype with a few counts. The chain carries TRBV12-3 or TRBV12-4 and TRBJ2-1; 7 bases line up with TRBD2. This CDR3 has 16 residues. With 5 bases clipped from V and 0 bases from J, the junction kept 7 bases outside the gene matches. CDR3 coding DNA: TGTGCCAGCAGTAGACTAGCATCTAGCTCCTACAATGAGCAGTTCTTC. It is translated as CASSRLASSSYNEQFF.